This T cell receptor beta chain was captured by sequencing in a study of blood T cell repertoires in COVID-19. Study summary: Sites in the United States, Italy and Spain provided acute and convalescent COVID-19 samples.

This clone was counted once. TCRdb's table, derived via immunoSEQ multiplex PCR, lists solely in-frame clones and lacks some. The sample holds approximately 300,000 clones, 90% seen once. Cohort placement rested on clinical history that participants reported themselves. The germline gives CDR1 SEHNR, CDR2 FQNEAQ (reference sequence). The CDR3 extends over 14 amino acids. Trimming took off 2 bases at V and 7 bases at J, with 14 bases between the two ends. The specimen sequenced was PBMCs or T cells enriched from blood (not recorded which). This TCR came from a woman under 30 with acute COVID-19. This chain links TRBV7-9 with TRBJ1-2; perhaps TRBD1 as D (6 bases). The CDR3: CASSLIGGRPGYTF. DNA of the CDR3: TGTGCCAGCAGCTTAATCGGGGGGCGGCCTGGCTACACCTTC.